Here is one T cell receptor (beta chain) with its context. Trimming took off 4 bases at V and 8 bases at J, with 21 bases between the two ends. CDR1 SGHAT and CDR2 FQNNGV come from the germline V gene. The CDR3 totals 16 residues. Original analysis: Researchers report that nucleated cell counts were estimated from reference gene primer amplification. Sequencing used immunoSEQ multiplex PCR; TCRdb keeps in-frame clones, though not all of them. V and J calls and clone size are copied from that table; D and trimming were computed from the DNA. The repertoire holds roughly 220,000 clones, less than 90% seen once, with more than 4.5% in the top ten. These data are taken from a study of blood T cell repertoires in COVID-19. For the study at large: Acute and convalescent COVID-19 specimens originated in the United States, Italy and Spain.

V usage is TRBV11-2 and J usage is TRBJ2-1; D is perhaps TRBD2 (6 bases). This sequence originates from a woman in her sixties or seventies who had recovered from COVID-19. Material: peripheral blood. In nucleotides, the CDR3 is TGTGCCAGCAGCTCGGACTACGAGGGGCTTGTACATGAGCAGTTCTTC. The encoded protein is CASSSDYEGLVHEQFF.